This entry lists 27 T cell receptor beta chains sequenced from one sample in a study of T cells in Graves' hyperthyroidism and ophthalmopathy. The CDR3 regions of TCR beta were amplified from RNA transcripts. The HTBI primer set served for first-round RT-PCR of the TCR CDR3. MiXCR, applied by TCRdb to the multiplex PCR reads, yields one record per CDR3 protein. The table has about 510,000 distinct CDR3 sequences, 46% seen once. Sample: peripheral blood or thyroid tissue (not recorded which). These receptor sequences come from an adult woman with Graves' disease, either hyperthyroidism or ophthalmopathy (not recorded which).

This clonotype was counted only a few times. This chain connects TRBV7-9 to TRBJ1-2; 8 bases align to TRBD1. Germline lookup yields CDR1 SEHNR and CDR2 FQNEAQ (reference sequence). J was trimmed by 3 bases and V by 1 base; bases with no gene match: 10. CDR3 length: 17 amino acids. CDR3: CASSLVRMGQDDYGYTF. CDR3 in DNA: TGTGCCAGCAGCTTAGTTCGGATGGGACAGGATGACTATGGCTACACCTTC.

In regard to this clonotype: A read error may produce the germline difference seen at one junction end. The chain has TRBV7-2 and TRBJ2-6, with 10 positions matching TRBD2. The CDR3 is made up of 20 amino acids. The V gene's germline CDR1 is SGHTA and CDR2 FQGNSA. DNA of the CDR3: TGTGCCGGCAGCCAAGAGGCGGCTAGCGGGGGATCCTCTGGGGCCAACGTCCTGACTTTC. Translation: CAGSQEAASGGSSGANVLTF. The variable domain in full, completed from reference TRBV7-2 and TRBJ2-6, reads GAGVSQSPSNKVTEKGKDVELRCDPISGHTALYWYRQSLGQGLEFLIYFQGNSAPDKSGLPSDRFSAERTGGSVSTLTIQRTQQEDSAVYLCAGSQEAASGGSSGANVLTFGAGSRLTVL.

This chain links TRBV5-1 with TRBJ1-6, with D uncertain. This CDR3 has 14 amino acids. Germline CDR1 is SGHRS and CDR2 is YFSETQ. V lost 4 bases and J 7 bases, leaving 12 bases between the germline ends. The CDR3 nucleotides read TGCGCCAGCAGCACCATAGCGGGAAATTCACCCCTCCACTTT. Translating it yields CASSTIAGNSPLHF. Combining the CDR3 with reference TRBV5-1 and TRBJ1-6 gives the whole variable domain KAGVTQTPRYLIKTRGQQVTLSCSPISGHRSVSWYQQTPGQGLQFLFEYFSETQRNKGNFPGRFSGRQFSNSRSEMNVSTLELGDSALYLCASSTIAGNSPLHFGNGTRLTVT.

This clonotype was seen more than once but under ten times. This rearrangement joins TRBV29-1 to TRBJ2-1, with 15 bases lining up with TRBD2. The CDR3 has 18 amino acids. The V gene's germline CDR1 is SQVTM and CDR2 ANQGSEA. With V trimmed by 3 bases and J by 4 bases, 10 bases remained unmatched. The CDR3 loop reads CSVENRGLAGGLYNEQFF. The CDR3 nucleotides read TGCAGCGTTGAGAACCGGGGACTAGCGGGAGGACTATACAATGAGCAGTTCTTC.

CDR3 nucleotides: TGTGCCAGCAGCCGAACCCGGGACAGGCCCCAAGAGACCCAGTACTTC. It specifies CASSRTRDRPQETQYF. The chain is built from TRBV25-1 and TRBJ2-5; 8 bases are shared with TRBD1. The CDR3 has 16 amino acids. V trimming: 6 bases; J trimming: 1 base; junction bases outside the gene matches: 10. CDR1 and CDR2 (germline): MGHDK, SYGVNS.

The CDR3 reads CASSFDISYNSPLHF. In nucleotides, the CDR3 is TGTGCCAGCAGCTTCGACATCTCCTATAATTCACCCCTCCACTTT. The chain recombines TRBV25-1 with TRBJ1-6; D not certain. CDR1 is MGHDK, CDR2 SYGVNS, per germline. The CDR3 totals 15 residues. V lost 6 bases and J lost 0, with 9 bases in between. Variable domain in full (rest from reference TRBV25-1 and TRBJ1-6): EADIYQTPRYLVIGTGKKITLECSQTMGHDKMYWYQQDPGMELHLIHYSYGVNSTEKGDLSSESTVSRIRTEHFPLTLESARPSHTSQYLCASSFDISYNSPLHFGNGTRLTVT.

This clonotype was detected only a few times. The V and J genes are TRBV20-1 and TRBJ2-5; 12 bases are shared with TRBD2. The CDR3 covers 15 residues. Germline V gene data show CDR1 as DFQATT and CDR2 as SNEGSKA (reference sequence). Trimming at V came to 3 bases and at J to 4 bases, leaving 6 bases not matched to a gene. CDR3 protein: CSASWTSGMRETQYF. CDR3 coding DNA: TGCAGTGCTAGTTGGACTAGCGGGATGAGAGAGACCCAGTACTTC.

V is TRBV3-1 and J is TRBJ2-7, with 8 bases that match TRBD2. V gave up 4 bases and J gave up 12 bases; unmatched junction bases: 11. Germline-derived CDR1 and CDR2 are LGHDT and YNNKEL (reference sequence). This CDR3 has 13 residues. The CDR3 sequence: CASSPGRMAGGYF. Here the CDR3 DNA reads TGTGCCAGCAGCCCCGGACGGATGGCGGGAGGGTACTTC.

As to this clonotype: This may come from a read error, since a much larger clone is one base off. The CDR3 ends on some other residue instead of the conserved phenylalanine or tryptophan, so this is likely a read error. V is TRBV5-1 and J is TRBJ1-1; no clear D. The CDR3 is 14 amino acids. V shed 4 bases and J shed 2 bases, with 12 bases lying between them. Germline CDR1 is SGHRS and CDR2 is YFSETQ. The CDR3 loop is CASSPGQANTEAFL. Written as DNA, the CDR3 is TGCGCCAGCAGCCCTGGGCAAGCTAACACTGAAGCTTTCCTT.

There are many counts of this clonotype. V usage is TRBV19 and J usage is TRBJ2-2; D is ambiguous. V lost 5 bases to trimming and J lost 3 bases, with 13 bases between them. The CDR3 runs 15 residues. The germline gives CDR1 LNHDA, CDR2 SQIVND (reference sequence). CDR3 region: CASSSQSGDTGELFF. Here the CDR3 DNA reads TGTGCCAGTAGTTCACAGAGTGGGGACACCGGGGAGCTGTTTTTT. Based on the CDR3 plus reference TRBV19 and TRBJ2-2, the full variable domain is DGGITQSPKYLFRKEGQNVTLSCEQNLNHDAMYWYRQDPGQGLRLIYYSQIVNDFQKGDIAEGYSVSREKKESFPLTVTSAQKNPTAFYLCASSSQSGDTGELFFGEGSRLTVL.

The chain uses TRBV19 and TRBJ2-5; the match to TRBD2 covers 11 bases. Germline values: CDR1 LNHDA, CDR2 SQIVND (reference sequence). Trimming took 11 bases from V and 6 from J; bases not matched to a gene: 8. The CDR3 is 13 amino acids. The CDR3 region is CACSLAGVKTQYF. For the CDR3, the DNA is TGTGCCTGCTCACTAGCGGGAGTAAAGACCCAGTACTTC. The full variable domain, its missing parts supplied by reference TRBV19 and TRBJ2-5, is DGGITQSPKYLFRKEGQNVTLSCEQNLNHDAMYWYRQDPGQGLRLIYYSQIVNDFQKGDIAEGYSVSREKKESFPLTVTSAQKNPTAFYLCACSLAGVKTQYFGPGTRLLVL.

Ten or more counts support this clonotype. This chain uses TRBV29-1 with TRBJ2-5; D is unclear. V lost 3 bases, J lost 1 base, and 9 bases lay in between. The CDR3 sequence is 13 residues long. Germline CDR1 and CDR2: SQVTM and ANQGSEA. The CDR3 loop is CSVDVGPQETQYF. CDR3 nucleotide sequence: TGCAGCGTTGACGTAGGGCCCCAAGAGACCCAGTACTTC.

This rearrangement joins TRBV10-3 to TRBJ1-5; D might be TRBD1 (5 bases). CDR1 and CDR2 (germline): ENHRY, SYGVKD. V lost 3 bases and J lost 0, with 12 bases in between. The CDR3 covers 16 residues. The DNA of the CDR3 is TGTGCCATCAGTGATACTAGGAGGGGTAGCAATCAGCCCCAGCATTTT. This translates into CAISDTRRGSNQPQHF.

V usage is TRBV10-1 and J usage is TRBJ1-1; 10 bases line up with TRBD1. The CDR3 is 14 residues long. Germline CDR1 is WNHNN and CDR2 is SYGVQD (reference sequence). V shed 4 bases, J shed 1 base, and the junction held 0 bases outside the gene matches. The CDR3 here is CASSGDRGNTEAFF. In DNA form, the CDR3 reads TGCGCCAGCAGTGGGGACAGGGGGAACACTGAAGCTTTCTTT.

The rearrangement links TRBV7-9 to TRBJ2-2, with D possibly TRBD1 on 6 matching bases. V lost 2 bases and J lost 3, with 7 bases in between. This CDR3 has 14 amino acids. The germline V gene encodes CDR1 SEHNR and CDR2 FQNEAQ (reference sequence). The CDR3 DNA reads TGTGCCAGCAGCTTACAGGGGTACACCGGGGAGCTGTTTTTT. Protein: CASSLQGYTGELFF.

This clonotype came up many times. The V call is TRBV19, the J call TRBJ1-2; 7 positions match TRBD1. With 7 bases clipped from V and 7 bases from J, the junction kept 9 bases outside the gene matches. The germline CDR1 and CDR2 sequences are LNHDA and SQIVND (reference sequence). The CDR3 covers 13 residues. The chain's CDR3 is CASNPTGPAGYTF. The CDR3 coding sequence is TGTGCCAGTAACCCGACAGGGCCGGCTGGCTACACCTTC.

The gene calls are TRBV6-1 and TRBJ2-5; TRBD1 matches at 12 bases. Looked up from germline, CDR1 is MNHNS and CDR2 is SASEGT. This CDR3 contains 15 residues. V was pared by 6 bases and J by 5 bases, with 7 bases of the junction left unmatched. The DNA of the CDR3 is TGTGCCAGCAGCGGGGACAGGGGGCCGGTGGAGACCCAGTACTTC. It encodes CASSGDRGPVETQYF.

The chain carries TRBV7-8 and TRBJ2-7; D might be TRBD2 (5 bases). The end of the DNA fits TRBJ2-1 better, so the J call may be wrong. Per germline, CDR1 SGHVS and CDR2 FQNEAQ. This CDR3 is 16 amino acids long. The CDR3 region is CASSPQGRSSYNEQFF. The CDR3 DNA reads TGTGCCAGCAGCCCCCAAGGGAGAAGCTCCTACAATGAGCAGTTCTTC.

A few counts support this clonotype. The chain carries TRBV5-1 and TRBJ2-2; 7 nucleotides align to TRBD2. The V gene end was trimmed by 5 bases and the J gene end by 5 bases; junction bases not matched to a gene: 9. The CDR3 runs to 15 residues. Germline CDR1 is SGHRS and CDR2 is YFSETQ. The chain's CDR3 is CASRGGGSTTGELFF. CDR3 in DNA: TGCGCCAGCAGAGGAGGCGGGAGTACGACCGGGGAGCTGTTTTTT.

The chain uses TRBV14 and TRBJ2-5; 7 nucleotides agree with TRBD1. Germline CDR1 reads SGHDN; CDR2 reads FVKESK. The CDR3 covers 19 residues. The trim removed 2 bases at V and 5 bases at J, leaving 20 bases unmatched. The CDR3 DNA is TGTGCCAGCAGCCAAAGATGGGGACAGAACACTGAAGCTCGGGAGACCCAGTACTTC. It specifies CASSQRWGQNTEARETQYF.

This clonotype was seen only a few times. The chain has TRBV7-9 and TRBJ2-7, with a tentative D call TRBD2 (6 bases). V was pared by 6 bases and J by 2 bases, with 14 bases between. The CDR3 contains 14 residues. Germline V gene sequence: CDR1 SEHNR, CDR2 FQNEAQ (reference sequence). The CDR3 DNA follows: TGTGCCAGCAGTGTACCGGGAGACACCTACGAGCAGTACTTC. Translation gives CASSVPGDTYEQYF.

V gene TRBV10-3 combines with J gene TRBJ1-2; 7 bases map to TRBD1. CDR3 length: 16 residues. CDR1 is ENHRY and CDR2 is SYGVKD in the germline V gene. Trimming cost V 7 bases and J 8 bases; bases outside gene matches: 19. CDR3 sequence: CAITDRQGLSMRGYTF. CDR3 sequence (DNA): TGTGCCATCACAGATAGACAGGGCCTTTCAATGAGGGGCTACACCTTC.

This clonotype was found a few times. The chain combines TRBV28 with TRBJ2-7; D perhaps matches TRBD2 (5 bases). Deletions cut 11 bases from V and 5 bases from J, with 19 bases between. Germline loops: CDR1 MDHEN, CDR2 SYDVKM. This CDR3 contains 13 residues. This chain's CDR3 is CASRGGSWDEQYF. The CDR3 nucleotides are TGTGCCTCCCGGGGTGGGAGCTGGGACGAGCAGTACTTC.

The CDR3 spells CARNQGPDCGYTF. The CDR3 DNA reads as TGTGCCAGAAACCAGGGCCCCGACTGTGGCTACACCTTC. This chain uses TRBV2 with TRBJ1-2, with TRBD1 as a possible D gene (5 bases). Trimming left V 9 bases short and J 7 bases short, with 18 bases between. CDR3 size: 13 residues. The germline gives CDR1 SNHLY, CDR2 FYNNEI. Combining the CDR3 with reference TRBV2 and TRBJ1-2 gives the whole variable domain EPEVTQTPSHQVTQMGQEVILRCVPISNHLYFYWYRQILGQKVEFLVSFYNNEISEKSEIFDDQFSVERPDGSNFTLKIRSTKLEDSAMYFCARNQGPDCGYTFGSGTRLTVV.

This clonotype was seen many times. The CDR3 DNA sequence: TGTGCCAGCAGCGCAGGAAGCCCCAGGGAAGGGCAGTACTTC. It codes for CASSAGSPREGQYF. J is TRBJ2-7 and V is TRBV7-2, with D possibly being TRBD1 (5 bases). The CDR3 covers 14 residues. The V end was cut by 5 bases, the J end by 9 bases, with 20 bases between. Per the germline V gene, CDR1 is SGHTA and CDR2 is FQGNSA.

This clonotype was counted at least ten times. V is TRBV20-1 and J is TRBJ2-2; D unresolved. V lost 0 bases and J lost 4, with 6 bases in between. The CDR3 is 13 amino acids. Germline V gene sequence: CDR1 DFQATT, CDR2 SNEGSKA (reference sequence). The DNA for the CDR3 is TGCAGTGCTAGAGACGTGCTCACCGGGGAGCTGTTTTTT. It specifies CSARDVLTGELFF.

This clonotype showed up many times. The rearrangement links TRBV7-2 to TRBJ1-5; D is undetermined. The CDR3 is made up of 16 amino acids. Trimming left V 4 bases short and J 7 bases short, with 20 bases between. Germline assignment: CDR1 SGHTA and CDR2 FQGNSA. The CDR3 region is CASSSLPIGLRQPQHF. CDR3 bases: TGTGCCAGCAGCTCCTTACCCATTGGACTAAGACAGCCCCAGCATTTT. The full variable domain, completed using reference TRBV7-2 and TRBJ1-5, is GAGVSQSPSNKVTEKGKDVELRCDPISGHTALYWYRQSLGQGLEFLIYFQGNSAPDKSGLPSDRFSAERTGGSVSTLTIQRTQQEDSAVYLCASSSLPIGLRQPQHFGDGTRLSIL.